The 2 T cell receptor beta chains below come from one sample, sequenced in a study of identifying expanded T cells in peripheral blood. Generated by immunoSEQ multiplex PCR, the TCRdb table keeps only in-frame clones and is missing some. The top ten clones hold 3.3% of a sample with 100,000 to 150,000 clones, roughly 82% of them seen once. The sequencing sample was made of blood. These receptors originate from a person between 18 and 75 years old in good health.

The chain combines TRBV10-3 with TRBJ1-5; D possibly corresponds to TRBD1 (5 bases). The length of the CDR3 is 17 residues. Per germline, CDR1 ENHRY and CDR2 SYGVKD. V shed 5 bases and J shed 0 bases, with 17 bases lying between them. The CDR3 nucleotides are TGTGCCATCAGTTCTTCCACGGGACTTAATAGCAATCAGCCCCAGCATTTT. It codes for CAISSSTGLNSNQPQHF.

This sequence joins TRBV19 and TRBJ2-1; no firm D call. Germline lookup yields CDR1 LNHDA and CDR2 SQIVND (reference sequence). The V end lost 5 bases, the J end lost 6 bases, and 14 bases lay between the germline ends. This CDR3 is 14 amino acids long. CDR3 protein: CASSPWAGRNEQFF. The CDR3 nucleotides are TGTGCCAGTAGTCCCTGGGCAGGTCGCAATGAGCAGTTCTTC.